These T cell receptor beta chains were read from a single sample in a study of blood T cell repertoires in COVID-19. Only in-frame clones appear in the TCRdb table, and some are missing; sequencing was by immunoSEQ multiplex PCR. The profile covers some 290,000 clones, with 70% to 90% appearing a single time and around 12% taken by the ten largest. The sample taken for sequencing was peripheral blood. Receptors originate from a woman aged 25-40 years with COVID-19, enrolled during active disease. The CDR3 runs from the conserved cysteine through the conserved F or W. Fields, in order: clone size, V gene, D gene, J gene, CDR3 DNA, CDR3 protein. D genes are given only for firm matches. The size of a clone is reported for some rows only, either as once, few or many, or as a class for expanded clones.

few,TRBV5-5,TRBD1,TRBJ1-2,TGTGCCAGCAGCCCACTAGGACAGGGACACTATGGCTACACCTTC,CASSPLGQGHYGYTF
NA,TRBV5-4,NA,TRBJ1-2,TGTGCCAGCAGCTTGGCTGGCGGGGCTTTCTATGGCTACACCTTC,CASSLAGGAFYGYTF
NA,TRBV3-1/TRBV3-2,TRBD2,TRBJ2-7,TGTGCCAGCAGCCCACTAGCGGGGGGGCCCTACGAGCAGTACTTC,CASSPLAGGPYEQYF
NA,TRBV29-1,TRBD1,TRBJ2-7,TGCAGCGTTGGGGGACAGGGGTGGGAGCAGTACTTC,CSVGGQGWEQYF
NA,TRBV6-5,NA,TRBJ1-2,TGTGCCACCGGGAGGAGGAACTATGGCTACACCTTC,CATGRRNYGYTF
once,TRBV2,TRBD2,TRBJ2-3,TGTGCCAGCAGTGATCCCCGCGGGGGGGCTACAGATACGCAGTATTTT,CASSDPRGGATDTQYF
once,TRBV30,NA,TRBJ1-6,TGTGCCTGGAGGGGGCAGTCCTATTCACCCCTCCACTTT,CAWRGQSYSPLHF
few,TRBV11-1,NA,TRBJ2-1,TGTGCCAGCAGCCTCGGGACTTACAATGAGCAGTTCTTC,CASSLGTYNEQFF
NA,TRBV12-3/TRBV12-4,NA,TRBJ1-2,TGTGCCAGCAGTCCAAGGGAGCGGGGTGGCTACACCTTC,CASSPRERGGYTF
NA,TRBV6-5,TRBD2,TRBJ2-3,TGTGCCAGCACCCCCCGCCGGGGGGCAGATACGCAGTATTTT,CASTPRRGADTQYF
NA,TRBV6-5,TRBD2,TRBJ2-5,TGTGCCAGCAGTTCCAGCGGGGGATCATCGAAGACCCAGTACTTC,CASSSSGGSSKTQYF
few,TRBV5-4,NA,TRBJ2-2,TGTGCCAGCAGCCTTAACCCTGGCGGCACCGGGGAGCTGTTTTTT,CASSLNPGGTGELFF
NA,TRBV12-5,TRBD1,TRBJ2-7,TGTGCTAGTGGTTTGGGTCCCGGGACAGCCGATATTGTGGGGTACGAGCAGTACTTC,CASGLGPGTADIVGYEQYF
NA,TRBV4-1,TRBD2,TRBJ2-5,TGCGCCAGCAGCCAGGGACTAGCCCGGACGCAAAGGGGCCAGTACTTC,CASSQGLARTQRGQYF
NA,TRBV2,TRBD1,TRBJ1-2,TGTGCCAGCAATAGACCCGACAGGGGGGCCAACTATGGCTACACCTTC,CASNRPDRGANYGYTF
NA,TRBV27,NA,TRBJ2-7,TGTGCCAGCAGTAACCTCCTAGGGGACGAGCAGTACTTC,CASSNLLGDEQYF
NA,TRBV7-9,NA,TRBJ1-6,TGTGCCAGCAGCTTAGACGGGACACTCAACCACTTT,CASSLDGTLNHF
NA,TRBV21-1,NA,TRBJ2-5,TGTGCCAGCGGGGGAGGGGCGGATGAGACCCAGTACTTC,CASGGGADETQYF
once,TRBV21-1,NA,TRBJ2-1,TGTGCCAGCAGCAAAGCGCTCAGAGGGGGAGCGTACAATGAGCAGTTCTTC,CASSKALRGGAYNEQFF
few,TRBV5-1,TRBD1,TRBJ2-2,TGCGCCAGCAGCTTGGGACAGGGGTCTACCGGGGAGCTGTTTTTT,CASSLGQGSTGELFF
NA,TRBV3-1/TRBV3-2,NA,TRBJ2-1,TGTGCCAGCAGCCAAGACACCCGGGAATTCTCCTACAATGAGCAGTTCTTC,CASSQDTREFSYNEQFF
few,TRBV27,NA,TRBJ2-2,TGTGCCAGCAGTTCTTGGACAGCTACCGGGGAGCTGTTTTTT,CASSSWTATGELFF
NA,TRBV7-9,TRBD2,TRBJ2-5,TGTGCCAGCAGCTTTCTAGCGGGGATAGAAGAGACCCAGTACTTC,CASSFLAGIEETQYF
NA,TRBV7-8,NA,TRBJ1-5,TGTGCCAGCAGCTCCCGACAGGTTAATCAGCCCCAGCATTTT,CASSSRQVNQPQHF
NA,TRBV2,TRBD1,TRBJ2-2,TGTGCCAGCACCTTACTGACAGGGTCGAGAACCGGGGAGCTGTTTTTT,CASTLLTGSRTGELFF
once,TRBV2,NA,TRBJ2-7,TGTGCCAGCAGTGAGGGCGTACCGAACTCCTACGAGCAGTACTTC,CASSEGVPNSYEQYF
NA,TRBV10-2,TRBD1,TRBJ1-2,TGCGCCAGCAGTCAGGAGGGGACAGGCCGATATGGCTACACCTTC,CASSQEGTGRYGYTF
NA,TRBV7-9,NA,TRBJ2-5,TGTGCCAGCAGCTTGCAGGGGTGGCAAGAGACCCAGTACTTC,CASSLQGWQETQYF
NA,TRBV30,NA,TRBJ1-2,TGTGCCTGGGCTTACACGGGGTTATATGGCTACACCTTC,CAWAYTGLYGYTF
NA,TRBV5-4,TRBD2,TRBJ2-7,TGTGCCAGCAGCGTAGCGGGGTTAAACTACGAGCAGTACTTC,CASSVAGLNYEQYF
NA,TRBV7-2,TRBD2,TRBJ2-1,TGTGCCAGCAGCTTAGTAGGACTAGTAGGTGAGCAGTTCTTC,CASSLVGLVGEQFF
NA,TRBV20-1,NA,TRBJ2-1,TGCAGGGGGGGATCCTACAATGAGCAGTTCTTC,CRGGSYNEQFF
NA,TRBV25-1,TRBD2,TRBJ2-3,TGTGCCGTATCAGGACTAGCGGTTACAGATACGCAGTATTTT,CAVSGLAVTDTQYF
NA,TRBV5-1,NA,TRBJ1-3,TGCGCCAGCAGGAGGACAGTTGGAAACACCATATATTTT,CASRRTVGNTIYF
NA,TRBV11-2,NA,TRBJ2-5,TGTGCCAGCAGCTTAGAGTTGGCCAGGCAAGAGACCCAGTACTTC,CASSLELARQETQYF
NA,TRBV5-4,TRBD2,TRBJ2-3,TGTGCCAGCAGCTTGCGGACTAGCGGATCCACAGATACGCAGTATTTT,CASSLRTSGSTDTQYF
NA,TRBV21-1,NA,TRBJ2-4,TGTGCCAGCAGCGAGTATATAGCGGACAGGGGGCCCTCAGGAAACATTCAGTACTTC,CASSEYIADRGPSGNIQYF
NA,TRBV25-1,NA,TRBJ1-1,TGTGCCAGCAGTGGCAGCCTGGGGCACCCGGCCACTGAAGCTTTCTTT,CASSGSLGHPATEAFF
few,TRBV28,TRBD2,TRBJ2-7,TGTGCCAGCAAAGGGGGGACTAGCGGGGTGAGGCAGTACTTC,CASKGGTSGVRQYF